The 17 T cell receptor beta chains reported below all come from one sample, sequenced in a study of T-cell reconstitution after alpha-beta-depleted transplantation in children. Preparation of the TCRbeta library used unique molecular identifiers. TCRdb re-analysed the PCR reads in MiXCR, keeping a single row per CDR3 protein. The data show about 360,000 distinct CDR3 sequences, roughly 13% seen once. Sequences were derived from PBMCs, sampled from the stem cell graft. Source of these receptors: a human donor who donated a stem cell graft to a child with Fanconi anemia.

This clonotype showed up many times. CDR3 DNA sequence: TGTGCCGTCGGGGGCCAGCGGGGGGGTCAAAATGAGCAGTTCTTC. Protein sequence: CAVGGQRGGQNEQFF. The chain joins TRBV24-1 to TRBJ2-1, with TRBD2 matching 10 bases. With V trimmed by 12 bases and J by 7 bases, 14 bases remained unmatched. Germline CDR1 KGHDR, CDR2 SFDVKD. The length of the CDR3 is 15 residues.

The genes are TRBV20-1 and TRBJ1-5, with unresolved D. Germline CDR1 is DFQATT and CDR2 is SNEGSKA (reference sequence). The CDR3 is 13 amino acids. The germline V and J ends were trimmed by 6 bases and 1 base, with 10 bases remaining between them. The CDR3 coding sequence is TGCAGTGCGCAACGGGGAAGCAATCAGCCCCAGCATTTT. Translating it yields CSAQRGSNQPQHF.

This clonotype occurred many times. The chain links TRBV6-5 to TRBJ1-1; a weak D match, TRBD1 (5 bases). This CDR3 is built from 13 residues. Germline values: CDR1 MNHEY, CDR2 SVGAGI. V was clipped by 2 bases and J by 1 base, with 5 bases between them. The CDR3 DNA reads TGTGCCAGCAGTTACCAGGGGAACACTGAAGCTTTCTTT. It translates to CASSYQGNTEAFF.

This clonotype was counted at least ten times. The V gene is TRBV5-5, the J gene TRBJ1-1; D not resolved. CDR1 is SGHKS, CDR2 YYEKEE, per germline (reference sequence). This CDR3 has 13 residues. V was shortened by 0 bases and J by 4 bases, with 7 bases between the two germline ends. CDR3 in amino acids: CASSLVTFTEAFF. The CDR3 nucleotides read TGTGCCAGCAGCTTGGTCACGTTCACTGAAGCTTTCTTT.

A few counts support this clonotype. DNA of the CDR3: TGCGCCAGCAGCATAGGACCTTCAAGGGACGAGCAGTACTTC. This translates into CASSIGPSRDEQYF. The genes are TRBV5-1 and TRBJ2-7; D uncertain. The CDR3 is 14 amino acids. Trimming pared 4 bases from V and 5 bases from J, leaving 16 bases between. CDR1 and CDR2 (germline): SGHRS, YFSETQ.

The V gene is TRBV5-1, the J gene TRBJ1-2; the D is unclear. V shed 0 bases and J shed 8 bases, with 11 bases lying between them. The CDR3 spans 13 residues. Per germline, CDR1 SGHRS and CDR2 YFSETQ. CDR3 nucleotide sequence: TGCGCCAGCAGCTTGGGAGGGTACGGCGGCTACACCTTC. It translates to CASSLGGYGGYTF.

The J gene is TRBJ2-5, the V gene TRBV4-1; 12 nucleotides align to TRBD1. The CDR3 has 15 amino acids. J lost 4 bases, V lost 2 bases, and 2 bases had no gene match. In germline, CDR1 is MGHRA, CDR2 YSYEKL. The CDR3 loop is CASSQSGQGAETQYF. The CDR3 nucleotides read TGCGCCAGCAGCCAATCGGGACAGGGGGCAGAGACCCAGTACTTC.

This clonotype turned up a few times. J is TRBJ2-7 and V is TRBV11-2; TRBD1 matches at 8 bases. This CDR3 comprises 13 residues. V trimming: 6 bases; J trimming: 2 bases; junction bases outside the gene matches: 3. Germline V CDR1 and CDR2: SGHAT, FQNNGV. CDR3 sequence reads: CASRSGQAYEQYF. DNA of the CDR3: TGTGCCAGCAGATCGGGACAGGCCTACGAGCAGTACTTC.

The rearrangement joins TRBV20-1 to TRBJ1-5; 8 positions match TRBD1. The CDR3 sequence is 13 residues long. Germline V lookup: CDR1 DFQATT, CDR2 SNEGSKA (reference sequence). V lost 6 bases and J lost 5; bases outside the gene matches: 6. The CDR3 region is CSAADREDQPQHF. The CDR3, as DNA: TGCAGTGCAGCGGACAGGGAGGATCAGCCCCAGCATTTT.

J is TRBJ2-7 and V is TRBV20-1; TRBD2 aligns across 9 bases. Trimming at V came to 6 bases and at J to 4 bases, leaving 7 bases not matched to a gene. The V gene's germline CDR1 is DFQATT and CDR2 SNEGSKA (reference sequence). The length of the CDR3 is 13 residues. CDR3 loop: CSATRGGGYEQYV. In DNA, the CDR3 is TGCAGTGCCACGCGGGGGGGCGGGTACGAGCAGTACGTC.

The V and J genes are TRBV7-2 and TRBJ1-1; D unclear. CDR1 and CDR2 from the germline V gene are SGHTA and FQGNSA. CDR3 length equals 14 residues. V lost 2 bases and J lost 7, with 14 bases in between. The DNA of the CDR3 is TGTGCCAGCAGCTTAATGGGCCTCTTGGGTGAAGCTTTCTTT. Amino acids: CASSLMGLLGEAFF.

This clonotype was counted only a few times. Written as DNA, the CDR3 is TGTGCCAGCAGCTTGGACAGTCCAGGATATACGCAGTATTTT. Amino acid sequence: CASSLDSPGYTQYF. The genes are TRBV11-2 and TRBJ2-3, with TRBD1 as a possible D gene (6 bases). Germline values: CDR1 SGHAT, CDR2 FQNNGV. V was shortened by 3 bases and J by 7 bases, with 14 bases between the two germline ends. The length of the CDR3 is 14 residues.

This clonotype was recorded at least ten times. This sequence joins TRBV29-1 and TRBJ2-1; D perhaps matches TRBD2 (6 bases). Per germline, CDR1 SQVTM and CDR2 ANQGSEA. Trimming shortened V by 6 bases and J by 6 bases, and 12 bases separated the two germline ends. CDR3 length equals 12 residues. CDR3 protein: CSVVYGGNEQFF. CDR3 DNA sequence: TGCAGCGTCGTTTACGGGGGCAATGAGCAGTTCTTC.

The rearrangement joins TRBV12-3 or TRBV12-4 to TRBJ2-5; D perhaps matches TRBD2 (5 bases). The V and J ends lost 7 bases and 3 bases respectively, with 15 bases between them. The CDR3 spans 14 residues. The CDR3 region has the DNA TGTGCCAGCACCATCGGACGGGAAGAAGAGACCCAGTACTTC. This sequence encodes CASTIGREEETQYF.

The sample holds many counts of this clonotype. The chain carries TRBV29-1 and TRBJ1-2, with TRBD1 matching 10 bases. V lost 7 bases, J lost 8 bases, and 7 bases stayed unmatched. The CDR3 length is 12 residues. Germline CDR1 is SQVTM and CDR2 is ANQGSEA. The CDR3 DNA reads as TGCAGCGCACAGACAGGGGGCGAGGGCTACACCTTC. It translates to CSAQTGGEGYTF.

This clonotype was recorded many times. This sequence joins TRBV18 and TRBJ2-2; no clear D. The CDR3 loop spans 11 amino acids. The germline V and J ends were trimmed by 3 bases and 7 bases, with 3 bases remaining between them. CDR1 and CDR2 from the germline V gene are KGHSH and LQKENI. As DNA, the CDR3 is TGTGCCAGCTCACCTGGCGGGGAGCTGTTTTTT. Translation: CASSPGGELFF.

This clonotype appeared many times. This chain joins TRBV12-5 and TRBJ1-1, with D possibly matching TRBD1 (5 bases). CDR1 and CDR2 from the germline V gene are LGHNT and FRNRAP. Trimming pared 7 bases from V and 4 bases from J, leaving 10 bases between. This CDR3 is built from 12 residues. This chain's CDR3 is CASAPDTTEAFF. CDR3 nucleotides: TGTGCTAGTGCCCCGGACACCACTGAAGCTTTCTTT.